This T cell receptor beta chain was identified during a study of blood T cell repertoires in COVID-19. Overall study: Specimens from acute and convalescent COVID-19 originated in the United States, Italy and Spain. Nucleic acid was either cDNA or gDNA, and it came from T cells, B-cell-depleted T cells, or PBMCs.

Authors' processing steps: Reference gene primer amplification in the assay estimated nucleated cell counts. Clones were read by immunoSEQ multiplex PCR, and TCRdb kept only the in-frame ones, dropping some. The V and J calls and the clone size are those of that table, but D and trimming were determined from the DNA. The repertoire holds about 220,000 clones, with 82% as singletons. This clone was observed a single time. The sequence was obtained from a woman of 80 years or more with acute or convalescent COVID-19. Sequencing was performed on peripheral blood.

Written as DNA, the CDR3 is TGTGCCAGCAGCGTAGAGACAGGGGGAACCACCGGGGAGCTGTTTTTT. Translation gives CASSVETGGTTGELFF. V usage is TRBV9 and J usage is TRBJ2-2, with 9 bases aligning to TRBD1. Germline V CDR1 and CDR2: SGDLS, YYNGEE. The CDR3 loop spans 16 amino acids. J was trimmed by 4 bases and V by 0 bases; bases with no gene match: 4.